This T cell receptor beta chain was sequenced for a study of PD-L1 blockade in urothelial cancer. Study background: Bladder-origin urothelial cancer in males described about nine tenths of the roughly 29 patients. The study recovered a median of approximately 150,000 T cells per blood sample.

As for time point: pretreatment peripheral blood. PCRs were each spiked with synthetic TCR analog templates. Only in-frame clones appear in the TCRdb table, and some are missing; sequencing was by immunoSEQ multiplex PCR. Seen here are over 45,000 clones, roughly 84% observed once, and the top ten hold 20% to 25%. The sequences come from PBMCs, collected around atezolizumab (anti-PD-L1) treatment. The TCR originated in a man aged 55 to 70 with urothelial cancer.

The CDR3 DNA follows: TGTGCCAGCAGCCAGGGGAGGGAAGAGACCCAGTACTTC. It yields the protein CASSQGREETQYF. V is TRBV11-2 and J is TRBJ2-5; D is perhaps TRBD2 (7 bases). The CDR3 covers 13 residues. Trimming cost V 5 bases and J 3 bases, with 10 bases left between them. Germline lookup yields CDR1 SGHAT and CDR2 FQNNGV.